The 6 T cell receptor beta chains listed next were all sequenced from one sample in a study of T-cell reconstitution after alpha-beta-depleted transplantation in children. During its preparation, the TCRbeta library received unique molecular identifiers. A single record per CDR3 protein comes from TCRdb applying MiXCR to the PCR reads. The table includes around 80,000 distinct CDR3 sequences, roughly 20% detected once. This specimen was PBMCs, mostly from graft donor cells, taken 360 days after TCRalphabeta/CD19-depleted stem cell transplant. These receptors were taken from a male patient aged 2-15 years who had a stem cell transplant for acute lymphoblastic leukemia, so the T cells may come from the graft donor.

CDR3 region: CASNTGTSAGGQFF. CDR3 nucleotide sequence: TGTGCCAGCAATACCGGGACTAGCGCCGGGGGGCAGTTCTTC. The V and J genes are TRBV11-2 and TRBJ2-1; 10 nucleotides match TRBD2. Per germline, CDR1 SGHAT and CDR2 FQNNGV. Losses at the gene ends were 7 bases for V and 12 bases for J; bases not matched to a gene: 12. The CDR3 consists of 14 residues.

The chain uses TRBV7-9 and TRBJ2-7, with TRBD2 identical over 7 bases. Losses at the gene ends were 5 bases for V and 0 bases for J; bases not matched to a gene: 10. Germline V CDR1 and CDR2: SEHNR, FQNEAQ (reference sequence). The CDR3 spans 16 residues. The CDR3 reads CASSLGWEGLSYEQYF. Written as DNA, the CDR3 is TGTGCCAGCAGCCTAGGGTGGGAGGGTCTCTCCTACGAGCAGTACTTC.

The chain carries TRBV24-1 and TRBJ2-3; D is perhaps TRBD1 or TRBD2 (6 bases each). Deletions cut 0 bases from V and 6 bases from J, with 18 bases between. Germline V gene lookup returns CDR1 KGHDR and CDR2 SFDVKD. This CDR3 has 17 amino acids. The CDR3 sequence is CATSDLVGSRGTDTQYF. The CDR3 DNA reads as TGTGCCACCAGTGATTTGGTCGGGAGTAGGGGGACTGATACGCAGTATTTT.

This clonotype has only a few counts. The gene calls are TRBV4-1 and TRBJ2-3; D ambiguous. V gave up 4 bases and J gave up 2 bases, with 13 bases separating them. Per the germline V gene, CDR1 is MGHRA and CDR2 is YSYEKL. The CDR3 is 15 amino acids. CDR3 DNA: TGCGCCAGCAGCCTCCGTAGCCGATACACAGATACGCAGTATTTT. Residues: CASSLRSRYTDTQYF.

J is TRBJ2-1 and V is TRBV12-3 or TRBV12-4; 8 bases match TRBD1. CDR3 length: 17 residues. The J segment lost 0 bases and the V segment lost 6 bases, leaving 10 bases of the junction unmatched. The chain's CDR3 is CASSPGTGFLSYNEQFF. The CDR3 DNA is TGTGCCAGCAGCCCCGGGACAGGATTTCTCTCCTACAATGAGCAGTTCTTC.

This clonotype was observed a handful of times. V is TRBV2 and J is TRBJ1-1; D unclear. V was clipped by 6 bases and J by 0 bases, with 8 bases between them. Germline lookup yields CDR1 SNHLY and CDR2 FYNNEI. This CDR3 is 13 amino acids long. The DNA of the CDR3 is TGTGCCAGCAGGACACGACTGAACACTGAAGCTTTCTTT. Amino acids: CASRTRLNTEAFF.